This T cell receptor (beta chain) was sequenced in a study of blood T cells in healthy people across ages. Study-wide findings and caveats: In long-lived donors, naive CD4+ cell counts and diversity exceeded those of aged donors. The study lacked donor CMV status, which possibly confounded expanded clonotype changes.

Caucasian individuals from Russia who were healthy and aged 6 to 90 acted as donors. Then a second PCR, running roughly 7 to 11 cycles, was carried out with a sample-barcoded 5' primer and a J-beta primer mix. Every cDNA was tagged by a template-switch adaptor with 12 random nucleotides. MiXCR, applied by TCRdb to the 5' RACE reads, yields one record per CDR3 protein. This table holds about 780,000 distinct CDR3 sequences, roughly 46% found once. Points on this clonotype: Its antigen remains unidentified.

This receptor was taken from a man aged 80 or over in good health. What was sequenced was blood.

CDR3 protein: CASSNDRMPNEKLFF. The DNA of the CDR3 is TGTGCCAGCAGTAACGACAGGATGCCTAATGAAAAACTGTTTTTT. This sequence joins TRBV6-2 or TRBV6-3 and TRBJ1-4; maybe TRBD1 (6 bases). The CDR3 is 15 residues long. V lost 5 bases and J 3 bases, leaving 13 bases between the germline ends. The germline CDR1 and CDR2 sequences are MNHEY and SVGEGT.